The clone carrying this T cell receptor (beta chain) was detected only a few times. Antigen unknown. The study treated chemo-refractory metastatic non-small-cell lung cancer patients with focal radiation plus ipilimumab CTLA-4 blockade. The protocol was immunoSEQ multiplex PCR, while the TCRdb copy is restricted to in-frame clones and leaves out a portion. The profile shows approximately 47,000 clones, approximately 78% of them singletons. Germline V CDR1 and CDR2: LNHDA, SQIVND (reference sequence). The CDR3 consists of 13 residues. V was shortened by 7 bases and J by 0 bases, with 10 bases between the two germline ends. These data belong to a study of radiotherapy plus CTLA-4 blockade in lung cancer. Regarding the study as a whole: Response was reportedly best predicted by early blood T cell clone dynamics, with interferon-beta. Some TCR clones had been derived from tumors. These clones expanded in peripheral blood after radiotherapy plus ipilimumab.

This rearrangement joins TRBV19 to TRBJ2-7; tentative D call: TRBD1 (6 bases). The sequence was collected from a human donor with non-small cell lung cancer who had stable disease on radiotherapy plus ipilimumab. The sequencing used peripheral blood, collected from a patient treated with radiotherapy plus ipilimumab. The DNA of the CDR3 is TGTGCCAGTATGGGACAAAGCTCCTACGAGCAGTACTTC. Protein product: CASMGQSSYEQYF.